This TCR beta chain was sequenced during a study of beta chain features in type 1 diabetes. In the case of this clone: What it recognizes is unknown. Other DNA sequences in the same sample also yield this CDR3.

Every bit of the isolated RNA underwent reverse transcription, so sequencing read expressed TCRB transcripts. Read counts averaged approximately 3.3 million for samples of naive, central memory and regulatory T cells. Using immunoSEQ multiplex PCR, the repertoire was profiled, and TCRdb retains in-frame clones only, with some absent. The sample lists just under 150,000 clones; about 13% were seen once. Germline V gives CDR1 MGHRA, CDR2 YSYEKL. V shed 1 base, J shed 7 bases, and the junction held 3 bases outside the gene matches. The CDR3 extends over 13 amino acids. Findings and limits, study-wide: Among all four CD4+ subsets, Type 1 diabetes patients had TCRB CDR3s that were moderately but significantly shorter.

V is TRBV4-1 and J is TRBJ2-7, with TRBD1 matching over 8 bases. This clonotype originated in a man between 18 and 35 years old with type 1 diabetes. Sequencing was carried out using central memory CD4+ T cells from blood. This CDR3 is CASSQAGGLEQYF. CDR3 coding DNA: TGCGCCAGCAGCCAAGCAGGGGGCTTGGAGCAGTACTTC.